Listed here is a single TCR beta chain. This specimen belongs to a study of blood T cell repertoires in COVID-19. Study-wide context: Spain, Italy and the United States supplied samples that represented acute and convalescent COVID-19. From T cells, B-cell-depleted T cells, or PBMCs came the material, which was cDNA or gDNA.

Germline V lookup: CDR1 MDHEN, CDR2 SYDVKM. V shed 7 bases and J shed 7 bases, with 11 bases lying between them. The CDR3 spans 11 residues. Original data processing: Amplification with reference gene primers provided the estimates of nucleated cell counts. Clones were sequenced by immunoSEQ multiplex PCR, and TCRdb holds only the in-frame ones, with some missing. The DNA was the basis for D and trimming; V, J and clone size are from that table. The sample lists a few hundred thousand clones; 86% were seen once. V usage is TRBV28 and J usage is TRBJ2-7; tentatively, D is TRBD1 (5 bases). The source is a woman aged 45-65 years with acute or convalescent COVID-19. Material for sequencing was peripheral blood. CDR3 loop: CASTAGWEQYF. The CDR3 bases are TGTGCCAGCACGGCAGGGTGGGAGCAGTACTTC.